The sequence of this T cell receptor (beta chain) was determined in a study of PD-L1 blockade in urothelial cancer. Study information: Once treatment had started, blood was analyzed at 3 weeks (second dose) and again at 6 weeks. T cells numbered a median of about 140,000 in the blood samples. Findings of the study overall: Below-median blood TCR clonality before treatment forecast better survival.

Worth noting for this clone: Antigen: not known.

The repertoire was sequenced with immunoSEQ multiplex PCR; TCRdb's copy has only in-frame clones and lacks some. The sample shows over 75,000 clones, approximately 81% of them seen only once. Time point denoted: pretreatment peripheral blood. Each patient gave between 1 and 8 samples of peripheral blood mononuclear cells, which were collected pretreatment and during treatment. The length of the CDR3 is 12 residues. In germline, CDR1 is SQVTM, CDR2 ANQGSEA. With V trimmed by 7 bases and J by 5 bases, 6 bases remained unmatched. This sample comprised PBMCs, obtained around atezolizumab (anti-PD-L1) treatment. The V gene is TRBV29-1, the J gene TRBJ2-5; 8 nucleotides align to TRBD1. The receptor was derived from a man in his sixties with urothelial cancer. The CDR3 spells CSADRGRETQYF. DNA of the CDR3: TGCAGCGCCGACAGGGGCCGGGAGACCCAGTACTTC.